This T cell receptor beta chain was sequenced for a study of Japanese encephalitis immunity and Zika vaccine responses (TCRdb year 2021). Background for the entire study: The included participants were given three 5.0 ug doses of alum-adjuvanted ZPIV at weeks 0, 4 and 28. TCR repertoires were also analyzed from a few flavivirus-naive individuals at weeks 2, 6 and 52 after starting ZPIV vaccination. For TCR sequencing, a handful of representative participants were selected from each pre-vaccination group, and samples were taken at week 0 (after pre-vaccination, before ZPIV) and at week 52. Two to three months ahead of the first ZPIV dose, about a dozen participants were given JEV vaccine (IXIARO) as a two-dose regimen with the doses 28 days apart. Stimulations used ZIKV structural-protein peptide pools split into flavivirus-conserved and non-conserved sets, or JEV or YFV peptides matching the pre-vaccination. The ZIKV peptides, 15-mers that overlapped by 11 residues, were chosen for containing NetMHCpan/NetMHCII-predicted epitopes with affinity below 50 nM. The study examined whether earlier vaccination against Japanese encephalitis virus (JEV) or yellow fever virus (YFV) influenced CD4 T cell responses to the Zika vaccine. One dose of YFV vaccine (YF-VAX) was administered before ZPIV to about a dozen participants, and nine participants were flavivirus-naive. Findings and caveats that apply to the study as a whole: Higher repertoire similarity across time-points and stimulations was observed in JEV-pre-vaccinated donors than in YFV-pre-vaccinated donors, indicating that more clonotypes were common to ZIKV and JEV stimulation. Only a few individuals showed CD8 T cell responses to the ZIKV peptide pools, and those responses were of very low magnitude. Peptide-pool deconvolution was not performed because of sample size limitations, and consequently the individual peptides driving cross-reactive responses were not identified. The analysis covered only a subset of trial participants who had three doses and adequate samples, rather than the whole vaccinated cohort. After ZPIV, repertoire richness of CD4 T cells responding to conserved ZIKV epitopes significantly decreased in JEV-pre-vaccinated donors. Samples clustered by participant with no similarity between individuals, suggesting no public TCRs were detected.

This clonotype is identified as hyperexpanded (1% or more). Per-base quality was not reported, and no clone a single base away is much larger than it. PBMCs were labeled with CellTrace CFSE and cultured for over 5 days in RPMI with around 8% human serum plus peptide pools at 0.8 to 1 ug/mL each. On a BD FACSAria, proliferating CD4 T cells were sorted without fixation as live CD56-CD19-CD16-CD3+CD4+ CFSE-low cells. The enrolled adults were healthy and tested seronegative for ZIKV, JEV, YFV, DENV and WNV on microneutralization screening. The samples were taken from a phase 1, double-blinded, randomized, placebo-controlled trial testing an alum-adjuvanted Zika purified-inactivated virus (ZPIV) vaccine. Peripheral blood mononuclear cells were isolated using a standard procedure and then kept frozen in liquid nitrogen until they were used. The CDR3 goes from the cysteine to the phenylalanine over 15 residues. Only the CDR3 part of the read is kept: 45 bases, read in frame from the first base. A distance of 8 bases separates the germline ends of V and J, which lose 0 bases and 0 bases respectively. Reading the germline V gene (reference sequence) gives CDR1 DFQATT and CDR2 SNEGSKA.

Libraries were made using 5' RACE. Before sequencing, the TCRbeta libraries were pooled in proportion to the number of cells sorted for each library. Total RNA was extracted from sorted cells with RNAzol RT, and cDNA was synthesized with an oligo(dT) primer and a template-switching oligo. The TCRbeta V-CDR3-J region was PCR-amplified with Kapa HiFi using a SMARTer oligo primer and a TCRbeta constant-region primer. Illumina adaptors and sample-specific index barcodes were added in a second PCR, followed by HighPrep bead cleanup and Bioanalyzer confirmation of a band of roughly 650 bp. Libraries were sequenced on an Illumina MiSeq with 2x151 bp paired-end reads. On the study's bioinformatics: Reads were demultiplexed with an in-house Java program, and MiXCR assigned TCRbeta annotations and counted clonotypes. To assess repertoire overlap, Morisita-Horn indices from the R package vegan were used, along with UPGMA clustering and Circos plots of recurring clonotypes. Shannon diversity and richness were each normalized to the maximum value possible given the input cell numbers, so the resulting values fell between 0 and 1. MUSCLE was used to align CDR3beta sequences, SeqinR to compute distances, and R to plot multidimensional scaling. In-frame beta chains were kept once TCRdb had trimmed the public reads at Q25 with fastp and called clones with MiXCR. Every CDR3 protein is listed once, alongside the most common genes and DNA of its rows. The V and J calls here are based on TCRdb, not the publication. The sample table lists 180 or so distinct CDR3 sequences, 9.5% to 15% of them with a count of one. Roughly 34% of the sample goes to the ten largest clones.

This specimen consisted of antigen-activated CD4+ T cells from blood, cultured, obtained during a Zika inactivated vaccine study. The rearranged segments are TRBV20-1 and TRBJ1-4, with the D gene too uncertain to name. This receptor was taken from an adult woman who received an inactivated Zika virus vaccine. The sequenced DNA is TGCAGTGCTAGAGATCCGGGATCAACTAATGAAAAACTGTTTTTT. It is translated as CSARDPGSTNEKLFF.